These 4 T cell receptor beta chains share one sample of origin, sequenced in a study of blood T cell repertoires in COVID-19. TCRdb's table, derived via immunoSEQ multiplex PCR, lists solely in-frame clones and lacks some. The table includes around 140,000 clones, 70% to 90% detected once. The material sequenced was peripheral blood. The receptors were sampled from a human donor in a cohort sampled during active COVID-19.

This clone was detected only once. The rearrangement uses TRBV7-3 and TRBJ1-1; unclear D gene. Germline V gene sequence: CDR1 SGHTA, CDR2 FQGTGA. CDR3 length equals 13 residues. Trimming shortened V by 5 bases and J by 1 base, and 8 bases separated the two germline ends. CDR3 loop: CASSEGRNTEAFF. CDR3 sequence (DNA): TGTGCCAGCAGCGAGGGTAGGAACACTGAAGCTTTCTTT.

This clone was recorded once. The CDR3: CASTPDSQSGNTIYF. DNA of the CDR3: TGTGCCAGCACTCCAGACTCCCAGTCTGGAAACACCATATATTTT. The chain joins TRBV3-1 (or the pseudogene TRBV3-2) to TRBJ1-3, with D hard to call. The CDR3 length is 15 residues. The germline gives CDR1 LGHDT, CDR2 YNNKEL (reference sequence). V shed 7 bases and J shed 1 base, with 14 bases lying between them.

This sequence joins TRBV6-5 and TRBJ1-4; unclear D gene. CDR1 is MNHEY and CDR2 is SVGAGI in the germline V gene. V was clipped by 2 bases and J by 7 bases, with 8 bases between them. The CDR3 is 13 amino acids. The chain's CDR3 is CASSYVSGEKLFF. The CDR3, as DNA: TGTGCCAGCAGTTACGTTAGTGGTGAAAAACTGTTTTTT.

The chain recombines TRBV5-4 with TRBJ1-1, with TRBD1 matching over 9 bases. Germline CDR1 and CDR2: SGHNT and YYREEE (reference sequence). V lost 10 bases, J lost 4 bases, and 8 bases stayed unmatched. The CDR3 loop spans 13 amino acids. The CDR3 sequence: CAGGGQGGTEAFF. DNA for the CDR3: TGTGCCGGTGGGGGACAGGGAGGCACTGAAGCTTTCTTT.